The rows below give T cell receptor beta chains drawn from one sample of a study of CD8+CD57+ T cells in acquired aplastic anemia. TCRdb recomputed calls from the reads with MiXCR, one row per CDR3 protein. Of about 160,000 distinct CDR3 sequences listed, around 40% are singletons. Sequenced material: sorted CD4+, CD8+, or CD8+CD57+ T cells (not recorded which) from PBMCs. The receptors originated from a human donor in good health. The CDR3 runs from the conserved cysteine through the conserved F or W. Fields, in order: CDR3 protein, CDR3 length, V gene.

CDR3aa: CASSFPGQGVYEQYF
len: 15
v_gene: TRBV5-4

CDR3aa: CASGLDILAEQFF
len: 13
v_gene: TRBV12-5

CDR3aa: CAIQGTGELFF
len: 11
v_gene: TRBV10-3

CDR3aa: CASSLNRHNEQFF
len: 13
v_gene: TRBV11-2

CDR3aa: CSARWGWDQPQHF
len: 13
v_gene: TRBV20-1

CDR3aa: CASSLDAGTNYGYTF
len: 15
v_gene: TRBV5-5

CDR3aa: CSARDLASPYEQYF
len: 14
v_gene: TRBV20-1

CDR3aa: CASSPQAGSYNEQFF
len: 15
v_gene: TRBV7-9

CDR3aa: CASSLGAGGRTLNTEAFF
len: 18
v_gene: TRBV7-9

CDR3aa: CASSFGQGSYNEQFF
len: 15
v_gene: TRBV7-3

CDR3aa: CASSIYPSGNEKLFF
len: 15
v_gene: TRBV19

CDR3aa: CASSLGTAGAAEQYF
len: 15
v_gene: TRBV7-2

CDR3aa: CASSVAPRTDTQYF
len: 14
v_gene: TRBV9

CDR3aa: CSASRPGWGSTGELFF
len: 16
v_gene: TRBV20-1

CDR3aa: CASSEFRSQETQYF
len: 14
v_gene: TRBV10-2

CDR3aa: CASSLTIAGSSSYNEQFF
len: 18
v_gene: TRBV7-3

CDR3aa: CASGPGFQYF
len: 10
v_gene: TRBV2

CDR3aa: CASSERTSDYEQYF
len: 14
v_gene: TRBV2

CDR3aa: CASSRGGDEQFF
len: 12
v_gene: TRBV9

CDR3aa: CASSPDGGEQFF
len: 12
v_gene: TRBV12-3/TRBV12-4

CDR3aa: CASRGSGQLFF
len: 11
v_gene: TRBV2

CDR3aa: CASSPTAPYGYTF
len: 13
v_gene: TRBV28

CDR3aa: CASSSGLAGGETQYF
len: 15
v_gene: TRBV5-4

CDR3aa: CATSDQSGSRTGELFF
len: 16
v_gene: TRBV24-1

CDR3aa: CASSLDSAETQYF
len: 13
v_gene: TRBV12-3/TRBV12-4

CDR3aa: CATSRAKWTMNTEAFF
len: 16
v_gene: TRBV15